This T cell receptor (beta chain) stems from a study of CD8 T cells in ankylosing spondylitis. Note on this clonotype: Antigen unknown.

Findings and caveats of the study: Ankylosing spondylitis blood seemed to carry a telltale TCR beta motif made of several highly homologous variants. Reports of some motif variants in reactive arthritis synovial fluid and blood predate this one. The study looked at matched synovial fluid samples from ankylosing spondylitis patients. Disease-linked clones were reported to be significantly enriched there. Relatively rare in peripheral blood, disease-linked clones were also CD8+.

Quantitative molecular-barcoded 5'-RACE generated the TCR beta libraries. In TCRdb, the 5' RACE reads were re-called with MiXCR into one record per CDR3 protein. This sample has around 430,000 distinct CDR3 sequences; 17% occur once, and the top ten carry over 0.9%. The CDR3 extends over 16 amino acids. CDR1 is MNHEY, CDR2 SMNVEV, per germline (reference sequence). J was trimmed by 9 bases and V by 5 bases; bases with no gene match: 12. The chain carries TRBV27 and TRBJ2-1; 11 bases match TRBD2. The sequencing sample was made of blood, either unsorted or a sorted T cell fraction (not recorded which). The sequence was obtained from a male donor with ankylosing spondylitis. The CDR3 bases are TGTGCCAGCAGTCGCAACTCGCGACTAGCGGGACGTGAGCAGTTCTTC. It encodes CASSRNSRLAGREQFF.